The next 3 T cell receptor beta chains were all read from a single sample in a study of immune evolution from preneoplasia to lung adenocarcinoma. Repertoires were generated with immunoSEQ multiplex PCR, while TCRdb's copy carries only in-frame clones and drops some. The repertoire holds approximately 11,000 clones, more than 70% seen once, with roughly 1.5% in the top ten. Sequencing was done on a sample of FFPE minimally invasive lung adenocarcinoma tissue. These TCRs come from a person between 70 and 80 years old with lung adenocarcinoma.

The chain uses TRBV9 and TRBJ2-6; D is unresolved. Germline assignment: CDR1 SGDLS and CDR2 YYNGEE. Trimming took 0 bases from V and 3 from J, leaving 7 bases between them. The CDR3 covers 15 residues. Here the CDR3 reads CASSVEGLGANVLTF. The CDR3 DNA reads TGTGCCAGCAGCGTAGAAGGGCTTGGGGCCAACGTCCTGACTTTC.

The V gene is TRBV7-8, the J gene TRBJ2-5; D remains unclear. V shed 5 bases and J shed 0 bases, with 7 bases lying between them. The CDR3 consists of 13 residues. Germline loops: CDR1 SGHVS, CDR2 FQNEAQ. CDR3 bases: TGTGCCAGCAGCCCGGACCACCAAGAGACCCAGTACTTC. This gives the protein CASSPDHQETQYF. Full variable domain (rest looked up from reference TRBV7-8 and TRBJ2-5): GAGVSQSPRYKVAKRGQDVALRCDPISGHVSLFWYQQALGQGPEFLTYFQNEAQLDKSGLPSDRFFAERPEGSVSTLKIQRTQQEDSAVYLCASSPDHQETQYFGPGTRLLVL.

Here the CDR3 reads CASSLSGGLAEKLFF. The CDR3 DNA is TGTGCCAGCAGCCTTAGTGGGGGATTGGCGGAAAAACTGTTTTTT. The chain is built from TRBV9 and TRBJ1-4; D is possibly TRBD1 (5 bases). This CDR3 has 15 amino acids. Trimming stripped 4 bases from V and 8 bases from J, with 18 bases between. Germline V gives CDR1 SGDLS, CDR2 YYNGEE.